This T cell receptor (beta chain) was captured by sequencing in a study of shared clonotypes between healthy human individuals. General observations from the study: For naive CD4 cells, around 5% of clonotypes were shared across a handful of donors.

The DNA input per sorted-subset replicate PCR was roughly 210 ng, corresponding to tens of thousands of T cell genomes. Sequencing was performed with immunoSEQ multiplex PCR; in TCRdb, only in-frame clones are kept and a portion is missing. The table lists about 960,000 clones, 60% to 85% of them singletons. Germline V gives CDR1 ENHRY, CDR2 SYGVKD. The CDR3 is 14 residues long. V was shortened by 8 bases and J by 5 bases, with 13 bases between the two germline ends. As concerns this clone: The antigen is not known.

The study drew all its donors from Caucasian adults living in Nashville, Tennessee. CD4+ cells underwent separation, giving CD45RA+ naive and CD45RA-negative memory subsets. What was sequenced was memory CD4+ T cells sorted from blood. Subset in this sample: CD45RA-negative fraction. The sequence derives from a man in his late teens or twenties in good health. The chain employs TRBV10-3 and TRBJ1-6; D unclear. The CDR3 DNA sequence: TGTGCCATCCCCCGTCGTCCCCATAATTCACCCCTCCACTTT. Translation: CAIPRRPHNSPLHF.